This entry describes one T cell receptor beta chain. Its binding antigen is unknown. From each donor, an approximately 2.3 ml peripheral blood sample was collected into PAXgene tubes and kept at -80 degrees C. Without T cell sorting, total RNA was isolated from whole blood using the PAXgene blood miRNA kit on an automated QIAcube. Peripheral blood from monozygotic twin pairs, either concordant or discordant for inflammatory bowel disease, underwent deep TCRalpha and TCRbeta repertoire profiling that used unique molecular barcoding. Smoking habits were recorded for all twin pairs, and individuals were classified as current, former or never smokers. Libraries were prepared through 5' RACE. For each TCR library, approximately 3,700 ng of total RNA was used. For each sample, cDNA was synthesized in eight separate reactions using SMARTScribe reverse transcriptase. Unique molecular identifiers containing a 6-nucleotide sample barcode were introduced through template switching during cDNA synthesis. Amplification of TCRalpha and TCRbeta cDNA involved two nested PCRs of 16 and 9 cycles, and each PCR was followed by bead purification. Before amplification, the cDNA was treated with uracil DNA-glycosylase and purified using the QIAquick PCR purification kit. In the second PCR, Illumina TruSeq-compatible adapters and sample-specific barcodes were added. TapeStation and Qubit were used to check library quality and concentration, and 5 ng of each library went into the pool. Sequencing of the pooled libraries was done on an Illumina HiSeq2500 single-index Rapid Run using custom sequencing primers and 2 x 100 bp reads. Per the original workflow: UMI-based consensus assembly with MiGEC version 1.2.6 was used to correct PCR and sequencing errors. MiXCR version 2.1.1 was used to carry out V(D)J alignment, clonotype assembly and CDR3 extraction. To normalise gene usage, clonotype sharing and MAIT/NKT TCR abundance, the analysis used the top 1000, 10 000 and 20 000 clonotypes per sample. Diversity was computed as the inverse Simpson index with the vegan R package after downsampling to 27 000 UMIs. Paired Mann-Whitney U tests were applied to discordant twin pairs, with Benjamini-Hochberg correction for multiple testing. TCRdb reprocessed the reads and provides one entry for every CDR3 protein sequence; no DNA is given. The V and J calls were not made by the authors but by TCRdb's processing. The data table for this sample lists approximately 400,000 distinct CDR3 sequences. The ten largest make up 2% to 3% of the sample.

This specimen comes from a study of monozygotic twins with inflammatory bowel disease (dated by TCRdb to the late 2010s). Looking at the study overall: In total, approximately 28 monozygotic twin pairs made up the full study: 19 Danish pairs, all IBD-discordant, plus nine German pairs, of which four were IBD-concordant and five were IBD-discordant. The search for disease-associated traits relied mainly on comparing IBD patients with their genetically identical healthy co-twins within discordant pairs. Each individual had, on average, about 151 000 unique TCRalpha sequences and 181 000 unique TCRbeta sequences available for analysis.

Findings and caveats that apply to the study as a whole: Compared with healthy twins, IBD patients shared fewer clonotypes with other individuals, and the difference was most pronounced in patients with signs of disease activity. No single strong signal or clonotype linked to IBD turned up in the results, so the idea that one exists was not supported. No difference in repertoire similarity was observed between concordant and discordant twins, possibly owing to limited statistical power. Different T cell subtypes could not be distinguished in the analysis. TCRbeta repertoire diversity, by inverse Simpson index, was decreased in IBD patients compared with their healthy co-twins. Background noise and inter-individual variability may have been introduced into the repertoires by the differing immunosuppressive treatments among patients.

Sequences SGHRS (CDR1) and YFSETQ (CDR2) are obtained from the germline V gene. The CDR3 sequence holds 14 residues, the cysteine and phenylalanine included. The protein alone is recorded here. The rearrangement joined TRBV5-1 to TRBJ1-1; TCRdb indicates TRBD1, and absent DNA this call remains unverified. The sequence was collected from a human donor with ulcerative colitis or Crohn's disease, or a healthy co-twin of an affected twin (not recorded which). The sequencing sample was made of blood. This receptor carries the CDR3 CASSQTGQNTEAFF.